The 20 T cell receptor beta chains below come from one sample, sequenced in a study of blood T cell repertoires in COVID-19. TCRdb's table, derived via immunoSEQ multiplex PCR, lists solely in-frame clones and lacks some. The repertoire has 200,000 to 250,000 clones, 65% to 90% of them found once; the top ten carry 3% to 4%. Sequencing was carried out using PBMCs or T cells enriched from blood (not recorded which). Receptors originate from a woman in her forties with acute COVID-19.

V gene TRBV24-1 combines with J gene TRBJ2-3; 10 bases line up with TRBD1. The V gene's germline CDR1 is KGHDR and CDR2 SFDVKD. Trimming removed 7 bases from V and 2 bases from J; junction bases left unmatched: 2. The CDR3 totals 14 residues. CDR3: CATRTGGNTDTQYF. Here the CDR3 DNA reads TGTGCCACCAGGACAGGGGGCAACACAGATACGCAGTATTTT.

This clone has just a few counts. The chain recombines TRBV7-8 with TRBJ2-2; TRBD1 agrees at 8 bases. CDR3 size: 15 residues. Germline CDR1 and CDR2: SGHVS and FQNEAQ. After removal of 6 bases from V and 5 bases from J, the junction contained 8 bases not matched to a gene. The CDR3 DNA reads TGTGCCAGCAGGGGTCAGGGGGCAGTAACCGGGGAGCTGTTTTTT. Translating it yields CASRGQGAVTGELFF.

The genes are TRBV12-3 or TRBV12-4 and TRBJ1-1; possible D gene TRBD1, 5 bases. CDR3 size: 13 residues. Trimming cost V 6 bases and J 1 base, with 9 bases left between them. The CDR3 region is CASRTARNTEAFF. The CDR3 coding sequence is TGTGCCAGCAGGACAGCAAGGAACACTGAAGCTTTCTTT.

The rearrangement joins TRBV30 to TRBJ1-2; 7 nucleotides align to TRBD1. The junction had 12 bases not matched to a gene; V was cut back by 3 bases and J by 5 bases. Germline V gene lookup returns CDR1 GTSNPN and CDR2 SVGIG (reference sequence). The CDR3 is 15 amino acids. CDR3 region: CAWSPPQGSGYGYTF. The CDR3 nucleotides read TGTGCCTGGAGCCCGCCACAGGGGTCGGGGTATGGCTACACCTTC.

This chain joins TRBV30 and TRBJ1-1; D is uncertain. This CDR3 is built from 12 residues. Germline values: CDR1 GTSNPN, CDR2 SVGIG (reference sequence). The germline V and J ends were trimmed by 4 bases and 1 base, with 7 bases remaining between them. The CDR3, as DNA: TGTGCCTGGATCGAGGGGAACACTGAAGCTTTCTTT. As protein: CAWIEGNTEAFF.

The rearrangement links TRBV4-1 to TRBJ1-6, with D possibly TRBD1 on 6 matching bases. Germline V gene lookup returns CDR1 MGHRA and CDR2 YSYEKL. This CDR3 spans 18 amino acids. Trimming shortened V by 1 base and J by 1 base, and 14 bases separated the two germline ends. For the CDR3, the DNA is TGCGCCAGCAGCCAAGTAATCCAGGGGATGTCCTATAATTCACCCCTCCACTTT. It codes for CASSQVIQGMSYNSPLHF.

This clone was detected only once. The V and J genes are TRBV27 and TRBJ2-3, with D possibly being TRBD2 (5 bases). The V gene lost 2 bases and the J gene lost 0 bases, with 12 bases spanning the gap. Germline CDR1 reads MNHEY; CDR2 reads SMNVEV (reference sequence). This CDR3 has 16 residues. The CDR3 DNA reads TGTGCCAGCAGTTTAGGTTGGGAGCTGAGCACAGATACGCAGTATTTT. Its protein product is CASSLGWELSTDTQYF.

CDR3 sequence: CASSQELETYNEQFF. The CDR3, as DNA: TGTGCCAGCAGCCAAGAATTAGAGACCTACAATGAGCAGTTCTTC. This chain connects TRBV14 to TRBJ2-1; D unclear. CDR1 and CDR2 (germline): SGHDN, FVKESK. The CDR3 is 15 residues long. V dropped 0 bases and J dropped 2 bases, with 8 bases sitting between them.

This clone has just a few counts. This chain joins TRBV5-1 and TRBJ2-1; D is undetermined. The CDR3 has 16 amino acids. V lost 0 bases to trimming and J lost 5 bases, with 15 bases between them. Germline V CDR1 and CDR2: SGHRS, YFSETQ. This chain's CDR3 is CASSLVAANVHNEQFF. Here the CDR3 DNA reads TGCGCCAGCAGCTTGGTGGCAGCGAATGTCCACAATGAGCAGTTCTTC. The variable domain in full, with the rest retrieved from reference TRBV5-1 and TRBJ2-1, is KAGVTQTPRYLIKTRGQQVTLSCSPISGHRSVSWYQQTPGQGLQFLFEYFSETQRNKGNFPGRFSGRQFSNSRSEMNVSTLELGDSALYLCASSLVAANVHNEQFFGPGTRLTVL.

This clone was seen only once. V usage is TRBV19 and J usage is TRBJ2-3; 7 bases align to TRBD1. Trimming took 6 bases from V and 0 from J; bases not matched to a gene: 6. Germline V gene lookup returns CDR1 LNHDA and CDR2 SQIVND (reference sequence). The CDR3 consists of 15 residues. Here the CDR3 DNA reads TGTGCCAGTAGCGCCCTGGGACAGAGCACAGATACGCAGTATTTT. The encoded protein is CASSALGQSTDTQYF.

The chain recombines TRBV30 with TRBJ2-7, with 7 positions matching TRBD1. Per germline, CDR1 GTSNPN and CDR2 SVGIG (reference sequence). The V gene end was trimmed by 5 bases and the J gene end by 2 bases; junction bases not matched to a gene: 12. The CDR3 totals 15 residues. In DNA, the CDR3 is TGTGCCTGGCGTGACCCGGGACAGCTAACCTACGAGCAGTACTTC. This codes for CAWRDPGQLTYEQYF. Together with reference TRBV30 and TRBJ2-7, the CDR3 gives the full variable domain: SQTIHQWPATLVQPVGSPLSLECTVEGTSNPNLYWYRQAAGRGLQLLFYSVGIGQISSEVPQNLSASRPQDRQFILSSKKLLLSDSGFYLCAWRDPGQLTYEQYFGPGTRLTVT.

CDR3 in DNA: TGTGCCAGCAGCGAGACAGGGGCTGTAGGCCAGCCCCAGCATTTT. Amino acids: CASSETGAVGQPQHF. The chain couples TRBV2 to TRBJ1-5; 8 nucleotides align to TRBD1. Germline CDR1 and CDR2: SNHLY and FYNNEI. With V trimmed by 6 bases and J by 7 bases, 11 bases remained unmatched. The CDR3 is 15 amino acids.

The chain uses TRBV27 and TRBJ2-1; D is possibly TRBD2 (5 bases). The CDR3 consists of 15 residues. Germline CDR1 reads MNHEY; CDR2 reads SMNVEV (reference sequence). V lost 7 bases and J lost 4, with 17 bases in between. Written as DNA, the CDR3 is TGTGCCAGCACACCAAGGACTCAACGGTACAATGAGCAGTTCTTC. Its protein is CASTPRTQRYNEQFF.

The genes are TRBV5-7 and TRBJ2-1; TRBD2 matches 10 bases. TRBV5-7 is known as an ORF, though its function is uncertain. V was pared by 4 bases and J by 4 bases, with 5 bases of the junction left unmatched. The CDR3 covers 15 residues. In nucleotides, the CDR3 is TGTGCCAGCAGCACCCGGACTAGCGGATACAATGAGCAGTTCTTC. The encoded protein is CASSTRTSGYNEQFF.

The CDR3 is CASGLVVGAGSTDTQYF. The CDR3 DNA follows: TGTGCTAGTGGTTTGGTAGTGGGGGCTGGGAGCACAGATACGCAGTATTTT. The chain links TRBV12-5 to TRBJ2-3; maybe TRBD1 (6 bases). Germline CDR1 is LGHNT and CDR2 is FRNRAP. The V and J ends lost 0 bases and 0 bases respectively, with 13 bases between them. CDR3 length: 17 residues.

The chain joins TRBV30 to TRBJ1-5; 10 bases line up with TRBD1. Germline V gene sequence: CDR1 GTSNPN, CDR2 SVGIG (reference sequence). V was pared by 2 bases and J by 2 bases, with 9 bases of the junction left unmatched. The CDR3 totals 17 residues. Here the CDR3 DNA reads TGTGCCTGGAGTCGGGACAGGGGTACGGGGGGCAATCAGCCCCAGCATTTT. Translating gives CAWSRDRGTGGNQPQHF.

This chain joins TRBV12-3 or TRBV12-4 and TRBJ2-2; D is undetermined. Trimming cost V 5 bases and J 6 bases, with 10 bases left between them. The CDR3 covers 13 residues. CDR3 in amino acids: CASSPTRAGELFF. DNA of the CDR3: TGTGCCAGCAGTCCTACCCGCGCCGGGGAGCTGTTTTTT.

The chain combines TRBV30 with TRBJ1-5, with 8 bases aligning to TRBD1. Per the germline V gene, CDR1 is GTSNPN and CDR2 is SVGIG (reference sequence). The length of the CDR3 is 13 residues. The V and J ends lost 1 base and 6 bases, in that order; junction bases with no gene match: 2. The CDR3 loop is CAWSADRGQPQHF. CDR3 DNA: TGTGCCTGGAGTGCCGACAGGGGTCAGCCCCAGCATTTT. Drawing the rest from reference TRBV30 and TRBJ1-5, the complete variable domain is SQTIHQWPATLVQPVGSPLSLECTVEGTSNPNLYWYRQAAGRGLQLLFYSVGIGQISSEVPQNLSASRPQDRQFILSSKKLLLSDSGFYLCAWSADRGQPQHFGDGTRLSIL.

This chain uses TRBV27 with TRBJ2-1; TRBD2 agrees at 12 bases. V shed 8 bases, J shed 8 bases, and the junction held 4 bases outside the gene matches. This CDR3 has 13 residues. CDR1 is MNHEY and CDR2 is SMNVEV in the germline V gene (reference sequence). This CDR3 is CASLTSGSHEQFF. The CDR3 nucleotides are TGTGCCAGCCTGACTAGCGGGAGCCATGAGCAGTTCTTC.

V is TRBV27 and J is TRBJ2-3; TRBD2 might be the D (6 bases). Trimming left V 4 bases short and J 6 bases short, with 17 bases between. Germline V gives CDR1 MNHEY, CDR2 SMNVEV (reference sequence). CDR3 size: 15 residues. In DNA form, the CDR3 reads TGTGCCAGCAGTTACTCGCGGGGATCATCGGATACGCAGTATTTT. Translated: CASSYSRGSSDTQYF.